This TCR beta chain emerged from a study of read filtering for tumor transcriptome and immune sequencing. Across the whole study: The cohort had 17 men and more than 13 women aged about 45 to 80, mean around 63 years.

Molecular barcoded adaptors covering alpha/delta and beta/gamma chains were used on roughly 400 ng RNA. Via MiXCR, TCRdb re-called the reads, giving one row per CDR3 protein. The sample has approximately 38,000 distinct CDR3 sequences; around 13% are singletons. This clonotype occurred many times. As yet, its antigen is unknown. Germline values: CDR1 SQVTM, CDR2 ANQGSEA. The CDR3 runs 11 residues. Trimming left V 5 bases short and J 3 bases short, with 8 bases between. Findings and limits, study-wide: Sorted CD138-negative bone marrow cells were not purified T cells. RNA-seq captured clonotypes less deeply and reliably than IR-seq. Dropping single-read clonotypes raised IR-seq and RNA-seq shared-clonotype correlation.

J is TRBJ2-7 and V is TRBV29-1, with a possible D match to TRBD1 (6 bases). The sample taken for sequencing was a population of CD138-negative cells sorted from bone marrow. The receptor's source is a donor at least 40 years old with multiple myeloma. The CDR3 bases are TGCAGCGTTATACAGGGCTACGAGCAGTACTTC. Translation gives CSVIQGYEQYF.